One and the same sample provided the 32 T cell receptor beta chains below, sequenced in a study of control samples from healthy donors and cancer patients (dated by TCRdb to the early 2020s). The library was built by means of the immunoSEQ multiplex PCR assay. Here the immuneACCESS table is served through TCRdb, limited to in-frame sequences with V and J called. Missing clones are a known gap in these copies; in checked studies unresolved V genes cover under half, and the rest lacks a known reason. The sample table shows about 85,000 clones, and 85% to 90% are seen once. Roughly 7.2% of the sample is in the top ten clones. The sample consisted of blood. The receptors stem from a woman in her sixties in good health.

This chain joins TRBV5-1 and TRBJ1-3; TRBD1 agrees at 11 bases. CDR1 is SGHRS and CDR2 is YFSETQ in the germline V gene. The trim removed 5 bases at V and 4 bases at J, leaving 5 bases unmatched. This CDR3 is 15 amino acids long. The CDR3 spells CASSSGQGVGNTIYF. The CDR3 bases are TGCGCCAGCAGTTCGGGACAGGGGGTCGGAAACACCATATATTTT.

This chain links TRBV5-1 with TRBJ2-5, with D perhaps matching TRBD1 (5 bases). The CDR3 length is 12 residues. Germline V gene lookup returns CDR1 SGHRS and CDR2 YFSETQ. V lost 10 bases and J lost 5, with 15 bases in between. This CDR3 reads CAGTQGRETQYF. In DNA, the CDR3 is TGCGCCGGAACTCAGGGCAGGGAGACCCAGTACTTC.

The CDR3 region has the DNA TGTGCCAGCAGACTCAGGGGCACCCAAGAGACCCAGTACTTC. Its translation: CASRLRGTQETQYF. The chain links TRBV27 to TRBJ2-5; tentatively, D is TRBD1 (6 bases). Trimming removed 6 bases from V and 1 base from J, with 12 bases in between. Germline-derived CDR1 and CDR2 are MNHEY and SMNVEV (reference sequence). The CDR3 extends over 14 amino acids.

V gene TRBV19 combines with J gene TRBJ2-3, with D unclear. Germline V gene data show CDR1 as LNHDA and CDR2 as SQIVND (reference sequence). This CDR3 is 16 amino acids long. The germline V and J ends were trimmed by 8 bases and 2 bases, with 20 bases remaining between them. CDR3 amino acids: CASRPLIGRTTDTQYF. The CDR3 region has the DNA TGTGCCAGTCGACCCCTCATAGGAAGGACCACAGATACGCAGTATTTT.

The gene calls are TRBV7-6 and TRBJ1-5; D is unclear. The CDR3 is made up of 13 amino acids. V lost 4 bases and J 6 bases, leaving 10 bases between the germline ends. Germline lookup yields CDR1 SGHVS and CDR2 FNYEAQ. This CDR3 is CASSSQLRQPQHF. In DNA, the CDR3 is TGTGCCAGCAGCTCCCAACTTCGTCAGCCCCAGCATTTT.

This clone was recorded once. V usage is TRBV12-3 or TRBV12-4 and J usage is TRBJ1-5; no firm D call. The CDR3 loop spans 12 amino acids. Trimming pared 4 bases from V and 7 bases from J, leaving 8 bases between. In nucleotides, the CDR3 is TGTGCCAGCAGTTATGGAAACCAGCCCCAGCATTTT. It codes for CASSYGNQPQHF.

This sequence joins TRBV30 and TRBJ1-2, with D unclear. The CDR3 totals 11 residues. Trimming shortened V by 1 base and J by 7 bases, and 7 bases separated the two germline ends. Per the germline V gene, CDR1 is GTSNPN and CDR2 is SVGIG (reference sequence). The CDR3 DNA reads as TGTGCCTGGAGTGCGGTGGGTGGCTACACCTTC. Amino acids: CAWSAVGGYTF.

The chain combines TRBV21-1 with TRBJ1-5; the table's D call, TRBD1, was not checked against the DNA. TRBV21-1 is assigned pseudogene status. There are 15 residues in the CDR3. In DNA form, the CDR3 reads TGTGCCAGCAGCTCTTACAGGGTAGGCAATCAGCCCCAGCATTTT. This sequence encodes CASSSYRVGNQPQHF.

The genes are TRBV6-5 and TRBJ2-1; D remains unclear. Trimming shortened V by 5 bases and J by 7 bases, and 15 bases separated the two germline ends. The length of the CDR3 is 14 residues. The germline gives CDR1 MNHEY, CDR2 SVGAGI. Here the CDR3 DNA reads TGTGCCAGCAGTCCCCTGGCGCAAGCTAATGAGCAGTTCTTC. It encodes CASSPLAQANEQFF.

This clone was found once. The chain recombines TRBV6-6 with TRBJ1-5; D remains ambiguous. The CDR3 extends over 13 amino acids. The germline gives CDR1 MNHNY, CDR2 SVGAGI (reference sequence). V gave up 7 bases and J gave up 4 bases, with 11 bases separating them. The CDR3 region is CASKQGGNQPQHF. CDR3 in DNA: TGTGCCAGCAAGCAAGGTGGGAATCAGCCCCAGCATTTT.

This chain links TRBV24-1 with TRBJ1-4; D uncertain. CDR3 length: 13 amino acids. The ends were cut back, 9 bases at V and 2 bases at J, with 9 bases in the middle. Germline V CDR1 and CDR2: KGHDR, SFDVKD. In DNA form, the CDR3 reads TGTGCCACCGCCGATGACACTAATGAAAAACTGTTTTTT. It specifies CATADDTNEKLFF.

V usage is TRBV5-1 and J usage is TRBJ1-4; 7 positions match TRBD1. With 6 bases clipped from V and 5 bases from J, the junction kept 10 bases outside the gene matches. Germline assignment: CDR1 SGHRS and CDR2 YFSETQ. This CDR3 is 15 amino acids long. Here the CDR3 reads CASTPTTGLNEKLFF. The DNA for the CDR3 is TGCGCCAGCACCCCAACGACAGGGTTAAATGAAAAACTGTTTTTT.

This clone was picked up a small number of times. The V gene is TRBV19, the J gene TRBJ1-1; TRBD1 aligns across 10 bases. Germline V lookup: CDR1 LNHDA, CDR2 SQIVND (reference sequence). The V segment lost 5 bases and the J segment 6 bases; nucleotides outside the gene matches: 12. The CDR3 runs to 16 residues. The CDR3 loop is CASSPPRDRGVAEAFF. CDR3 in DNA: TGTGCCAGTAGTCCACCCCGGGACAGGGGCGTCGCTGAAGCTTTCTTT.

CDR3 DNA: TGTGCCAGCAGTTATCTTCATAGCAATCAGCCCCAGCATTTT. The encoded protein is CASSYLHSNQPQHF. V gene TRBV6-2 or TRBV6-3 combines with J gene TRBJ1-5; D is uncertain. Looked up from germline, CDR1 is MNHEY and CDR2 is SVGEGT. This CDR3 comprises 14 residues. Trimming took off 3 bases at V and 0 bases at J, with 6 bases between the two ends.

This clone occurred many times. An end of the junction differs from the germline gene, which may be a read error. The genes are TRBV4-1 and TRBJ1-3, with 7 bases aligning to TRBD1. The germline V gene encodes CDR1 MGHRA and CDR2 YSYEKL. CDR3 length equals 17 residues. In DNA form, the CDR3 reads TGCGCCAGCACCCAAGAAAACCAGGGGGTAATGGGAGACACCATATATTTT. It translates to CASTQENQGVMGDTIYF.

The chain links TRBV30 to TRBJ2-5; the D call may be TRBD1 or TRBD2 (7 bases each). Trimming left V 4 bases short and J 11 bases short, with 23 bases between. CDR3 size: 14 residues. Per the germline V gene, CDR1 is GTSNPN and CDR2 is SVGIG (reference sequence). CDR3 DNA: TGTGCCTGGAATTTAGAGGGACAGCGGGAAGAACAGTACTTC. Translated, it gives CAWNLEGQREEQYF.

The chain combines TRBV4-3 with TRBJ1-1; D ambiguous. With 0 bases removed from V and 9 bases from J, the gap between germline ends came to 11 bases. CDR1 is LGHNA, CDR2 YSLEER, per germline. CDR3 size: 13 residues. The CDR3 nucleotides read TGCGCCAGCAGCCAAGAGGGGAGGAATAAAGCTTTCTTT. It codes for CASSQEGRNKAFF.

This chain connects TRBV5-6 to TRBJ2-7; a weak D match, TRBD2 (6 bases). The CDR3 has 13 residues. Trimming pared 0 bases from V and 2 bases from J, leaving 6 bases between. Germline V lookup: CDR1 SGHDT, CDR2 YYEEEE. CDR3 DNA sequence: TGTGCCAGCAGCTTGGGCGGGACCTACGAGCAGTACTTC. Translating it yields CASSLGGTYEQYF.

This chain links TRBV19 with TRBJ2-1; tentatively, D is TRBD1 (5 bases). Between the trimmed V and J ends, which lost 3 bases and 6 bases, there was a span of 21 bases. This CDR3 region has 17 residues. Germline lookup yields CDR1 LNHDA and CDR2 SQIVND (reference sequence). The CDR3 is CASSMMGGRGSGNEQFF. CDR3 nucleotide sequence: TGTGCCAGTAGTATGATGGGTGGAAGGGGCTCGGGCAATGAGCAGTTCTTC.

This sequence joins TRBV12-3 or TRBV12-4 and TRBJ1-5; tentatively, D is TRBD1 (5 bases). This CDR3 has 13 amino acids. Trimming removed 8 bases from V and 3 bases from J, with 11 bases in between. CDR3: CASCDSNNQPQHF. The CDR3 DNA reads TGTGCCAGCTGTGACAGCAACAATCAGCCCCAGCATTTT.

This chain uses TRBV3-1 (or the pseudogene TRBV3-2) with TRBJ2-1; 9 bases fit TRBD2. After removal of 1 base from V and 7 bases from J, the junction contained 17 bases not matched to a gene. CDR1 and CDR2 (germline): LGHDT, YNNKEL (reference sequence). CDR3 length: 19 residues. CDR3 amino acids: CASSQVSPRGGAGGNEQFF. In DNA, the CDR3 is TGTGCCAGCAGCCAAGTTAGTCCTCGCGGGGGGGCGGGAGGTAATGAGCAGTTCTTC.

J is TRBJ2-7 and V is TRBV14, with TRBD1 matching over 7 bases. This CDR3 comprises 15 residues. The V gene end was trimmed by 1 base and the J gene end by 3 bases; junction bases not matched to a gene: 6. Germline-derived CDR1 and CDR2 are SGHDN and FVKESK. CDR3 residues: CASSQADRANYEQYF. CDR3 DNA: TGTGCCAGCAGCCAAGCTGACAGGGCTAACTACGAGCAGTACTTC.

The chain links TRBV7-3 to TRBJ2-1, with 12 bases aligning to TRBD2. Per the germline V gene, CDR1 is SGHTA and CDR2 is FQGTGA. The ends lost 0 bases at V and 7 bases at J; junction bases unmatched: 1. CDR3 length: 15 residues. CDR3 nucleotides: TGTGCCAGCAGCTTAACAACTAGCGGGAGGAATGAGCAGTTCTTC. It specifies CASSLTTSGRNEQFF.

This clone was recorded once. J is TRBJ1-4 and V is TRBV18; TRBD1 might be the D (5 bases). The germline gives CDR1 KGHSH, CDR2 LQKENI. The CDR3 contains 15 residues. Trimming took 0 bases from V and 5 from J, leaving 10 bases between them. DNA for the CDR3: TGTGCCAGCTCACCACCGTCCAGGGAAAATGAAAAACTGTTTTTT. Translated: CASSPPSRENEKLFF.

CDR3 sequence reads: CASSIEAQALGTEAFF. The CDR3 DNA follows: TGTGCCAGTAGTATAGAAGCCCAGGCCCTGGGGACTGAAGCTTTCTTT. This chain uses TRBV19 with TRBJ1-1; D remains ambiguous. This CDR3 is 16 amino acids long. V was trimmed by 0 bases and J by 5 bases, leaving 16 bases between them. The germline CDR1 and CDR2 sequences are LNHDA and SQIVND (reference sequence).

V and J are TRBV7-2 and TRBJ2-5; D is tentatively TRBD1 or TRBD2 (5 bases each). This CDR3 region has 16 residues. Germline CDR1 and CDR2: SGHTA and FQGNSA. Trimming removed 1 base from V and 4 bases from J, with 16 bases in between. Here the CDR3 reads CASSLVLGPRGETQYF. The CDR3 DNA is TGTGCCAGCAGCTTAGTTTTGGGGCCGAGGGGAGAGACCCAGTACTTC.

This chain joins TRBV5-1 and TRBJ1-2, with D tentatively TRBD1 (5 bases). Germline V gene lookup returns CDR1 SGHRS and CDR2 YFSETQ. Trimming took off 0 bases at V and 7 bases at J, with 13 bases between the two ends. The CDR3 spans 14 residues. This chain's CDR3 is CASSLAQGQVGYTF. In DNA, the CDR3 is TGCGCCAGCAGCTTGGCGCAGGGTCAGGTTGGCTACACCTTC.

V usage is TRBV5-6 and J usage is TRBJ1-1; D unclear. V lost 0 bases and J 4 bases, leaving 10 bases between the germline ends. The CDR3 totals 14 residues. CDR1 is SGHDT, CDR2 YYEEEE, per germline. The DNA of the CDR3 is TGTGCCAGCAGCTTGGTCCCAGAGGGCACTGAAGCTTTCTTT. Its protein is CASSLVPEGTEAFF.

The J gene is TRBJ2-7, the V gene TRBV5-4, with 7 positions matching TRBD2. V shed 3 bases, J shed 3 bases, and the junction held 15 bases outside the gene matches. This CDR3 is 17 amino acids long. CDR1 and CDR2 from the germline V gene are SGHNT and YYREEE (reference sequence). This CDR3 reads CASSSVGGDPTHYEQYF. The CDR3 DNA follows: TGTGCCAGCAGCTCCGTTGGGGGGGACCCGACTCACTACGAGCAGTACTTC.

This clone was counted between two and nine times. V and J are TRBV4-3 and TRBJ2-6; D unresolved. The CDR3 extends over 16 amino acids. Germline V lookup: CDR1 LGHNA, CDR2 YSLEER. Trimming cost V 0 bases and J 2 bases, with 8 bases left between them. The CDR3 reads CASSQEWGTGANVLTF. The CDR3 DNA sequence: TGCGCCAGCAGCCAAGAATGGGGTACTGGGGCCAACGTCCTGACTTTC.

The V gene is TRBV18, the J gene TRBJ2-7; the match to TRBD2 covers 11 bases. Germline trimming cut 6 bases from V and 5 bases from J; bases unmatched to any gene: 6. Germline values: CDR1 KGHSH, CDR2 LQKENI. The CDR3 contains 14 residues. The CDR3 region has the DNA TGTGCCAGCTCTCCCGGACTAGCGGGCCACGAGCAGTACTTC. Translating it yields CASSPGLAGHEQYF.

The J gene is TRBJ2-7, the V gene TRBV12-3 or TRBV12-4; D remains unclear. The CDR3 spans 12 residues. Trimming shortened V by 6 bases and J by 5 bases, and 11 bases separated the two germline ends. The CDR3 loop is CASRRRSDEQYF. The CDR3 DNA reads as TGTGCCAGCAGGCGGCGGTCGGACGAGCAGTACTTC.